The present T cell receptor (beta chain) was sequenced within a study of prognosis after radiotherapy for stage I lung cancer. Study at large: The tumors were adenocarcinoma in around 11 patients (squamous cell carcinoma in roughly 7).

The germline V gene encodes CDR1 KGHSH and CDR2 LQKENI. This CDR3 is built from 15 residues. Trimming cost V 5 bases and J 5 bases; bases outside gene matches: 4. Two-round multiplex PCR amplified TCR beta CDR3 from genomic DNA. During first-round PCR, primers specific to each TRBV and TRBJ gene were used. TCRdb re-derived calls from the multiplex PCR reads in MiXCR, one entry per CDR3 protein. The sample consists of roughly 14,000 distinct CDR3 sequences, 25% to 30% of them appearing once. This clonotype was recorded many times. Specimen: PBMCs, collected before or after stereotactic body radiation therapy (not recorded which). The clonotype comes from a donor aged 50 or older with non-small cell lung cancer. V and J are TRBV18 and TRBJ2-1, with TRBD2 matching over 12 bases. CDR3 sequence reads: CASSGLAGRNNEQFF. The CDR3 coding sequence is TGTGCCAGCTCAGGACTAGCGGGGCGCAACAATGAGCAGTTCTTC.